The entry that follows covers one T cell receptor beta chain sequence. Its antigen is currently unknown. Data came from immunoSEQ multiplex PCR; TCRdb stores just in-frame clones and leaves some out. The table records some 110,000 clones, roughly 90% of them present only once. This sample is part of a study of T cell responses to AZD1222 COVID-19 vaccine. Study outcomes and limitations: Spike-specific TCR breadth and depth went up after people got two AZD1222 doses.

The source of this sequence is an adult in good health. Sequences were derived from peripheral blood, sampled on day 0 of AZD1222 vaccination.

CDR3 sequence reads: CASSRGLAGEETQYF. As DNA, the CDR3 is TGTGCCAGCAGCCGAGGCCTAGCGGGGGAAGAGACCCAGTACTTC. The chain couples TRBV4-2 to TRBJ2-5; 10 bases fit TRBD2. Germline CDR1 is LGHNA and CDR2 is YNFKEQ. This CDR3 spans 15 amino acids. With V trimmed by 4 bases and J by 3 bases, 5 bases remained unmatched.